This TCR beta chain was documented in a study of blood T cell repertoires in COVID-19. Study at large: Acute and convalescent COVID-19 samples came from the United States, Italy and Spain. In each case, the material was cDNA or gDNA derived from T cells, B-cell-depleted T cells, or PBMCs.

This CDR3 is built from 15 residues. Germline assignment: CDR1 SNHLY and CDR2 FYNNEI. As concerns this clone: Germline is not matched at one junction end, which may reflect a read error.

Methods used by the authors: By means of reference gene primer amplification, nucleated cell counts were estimated. Generated by immunoSEQ multiplex PCR, the TCRdb table keeps only in-frame clones and is missing some. That table gives V, J and clone size, and the DNA gave D and trimming. Among some 210,000 clones listed, around 82% were seen once. Material: peripheral blood. This TCR was recovered from a man aged 50 to 59 with active or convalescent COVID-19. The rearrangement uses TRBV2 and TRBJ2-1, with 12 bases lining up with TRBD2. The CDR3 DNA reads TGTGCCAGCAGTGAAGGGACTAGCGGGAAACCAATGGGACTCTTC. Translating it yields CASSEGTSGKPMGLF.